This entry lists 25 T cell receptor beta chains sequenced from one sample in a study of vaccination effects on CD4 cells after COVID-19 (dated by TCRdb to the early 2020s). In the ViraFEST assay, PBMC were stimulated with viral peptide pools, and TCR sequencing was then used to find antigen-specific CD4+ T cell clonotypes based on their expansion. After around eleven days of culture, CD4+ T cells were isolated with the EasySep CD4+ T cell isolation kit. Participants received two doses of either the BNT162b2 or the mRNA-1273 mRNA SARS-CoV-2 vaccine. The library came from the immunoSEQ multiplex PCR assay. TCRdb carries this immuneACCESS record with in-frame sequences only. Its versions omit some clonotypes, under half of them owing to an unresolved V gene in the studies checked, with the rest unexplained. Across this sample there are approximately 70,000 clones, with about 80% seen only once. The biggest ten clones account for about 0.86% of the sample.

These receptors have no identified antigens. Material: CD4+ T cells from PBMCs cultured with HCoV-OC43 spike peptides, obtained after COVID-19 vaccination. Explained via the paper, the cell subset or site label denotes: HCoV-OC43 spike overlapping peptide pool stimulation. The receptors derive from a human donor who received a COVID-19 vaccine.

V gene TRBV5-7 combines with J gene TRBJ2-7; D gene uncertain. TRBV5-7 is sorted into the ORF group, with uncertain function. This CDR3 is built from 14 residues. Trimming shortened V by 5 bases and J by 3 bases, and 15 bases separated the two germline ends. CDR3 bases: TGTGCCAGCAGTCAAAGGGCAGGAGTCTACGAGCAGTACGTC. Translated: CASSQRAGVYEQYV.

J is TRBJ2-7 and V is TRBV7-8, with TRBD1 matching 7 bases. The V gene's germline CDR1 is SGHVS and CDR2 FQNEAQ. V gave up 4 bases and J gave up 6 bases; unmatched junction bases: 15. The CDR3 spans 16 residues. DNA of the CDR3: TGTGCCAGCAGCTCAATGAGTAGGGGGCTTTACAGCGAGCAGTACGTC. Protein sequence: CASSSMSRGLYSEQYV.

The genes are TRBV4-2 and TRBJ1-5; tentative D call: TRBD1 (6 bases). The ends were cut back, 1 base at V and 6 bases at J, with 13 bases in the middle. The CDR3 is 15 residues long. CDR1 LGHNA and CDR2 YNFKEQ come from the germline V gene. CDR3 protein: CASSQVLEGGQPQHF. The DNA for the CDR3 is TGTGCCAGCAGCCAAGTTCTCGAAGGGGGTCAGCCCCAGCATTTT.

This clone was observed a few times. The chain has TRBV5-1 and TRBJ1-5; tentatively, D is TRBD1 (6 bases). V shed 0 bases and J shed 7 bases, with 14 bases lying between them. This CDR3 region has 15 residues. CDR1 and CDR2 (germline): SGHRS, YFSETQ. The CDR3 DNA sequence: TGCGCCAGCAGCTTGGATGTTGGGGGCAGGCAGCCCCAGCATTTT. It is translated as CASSLDVGGRQPQHF.

The chain uses TRBV7-2 and TRBJ2-3, with a weak D call TRBD1 (6 bases). Trimming cost V 4 bases and J 4 bases, with 12 bases left between them. The CDR3 is 14 amino acids. Germline V gene lookup returns CDR1 SGHTA and CDR2 FQGNSA. The CDR3 loop is CASSSNTGPDTQYF. In DNA form, the CDR3 reads TGTGCCAGCAGCTCCAACACAGGGCCAGATACGCAGTATTTT. Variable domain in full (rest from reference TRBV7-2 and TRBJ2-3): GAGVSQSPSNKVTEKGKDVELRCDPISGHTALYWYRQSLGQGLEFLIYFQGNSAPDKSGLPSDRFSAERTGGSVSTLTIQRTQQEDSAVYLCASSSNTGPDTQYFGPGTRLTVL.

The chain uses TRBV7-8 and TRBJ1-1; no clear D. V was trimmed by 4 bases and J by 1 base, leaving 10 bases between them. The CDR3 runs to 14 residues. Germline values: CDR1 SGHVS, CDR2 FQNEAQ. Written as DNA, the CDR3 is TGTGCCAGCAGCTCAGGCCTTAGGAACACTGAAGCTTTCTTT. Protein: CASSSGLRNTEAFF.

The rearrangement links TRBV21-1 to TRBJ2-7; TRBD2, as called in the table, went unchecked against the DNA. TRBV21-1 is designated a pseudogene. The CDR3 length is 15 residues. CDR3 nucleotide sequence: TGTGCCAGCAGTACCAGCGCGGAGAGTCCCTACGAGCAGTACGTC. Translated: CASSTSAESPYEQYV.

The chain uses TRBV5-1 and TRBJ1-3; the D is unclear. The germline CDR1 and CDR2 sequences are SGHRS and YFSETQ. CDR3 length: 14 amino acids. Deletions cut 7 bases from V and 3 bases from J, with 14 bases between. The CDR3 sequence: CASAPSTRGNTIYF. In nucleotides, the CDR3 is TGCGCCAGCGCCCCATCAACGCGTGGAAACACCATATATTTT.

This rearrangement joins TRBV5-8 to TRBJ2-1; perhaps D is TRBD1 or TRBD2 (5 bases each). CDR1 and CDR2 from the germline V gene are SGHTS and YDEGEE. The CDR3 runs to 15 residues. Trimming removed 4 bases from V and 1 base from J, with 12 bases in between. CDR3 DNA sequence: TGTGCCAGCAGCCGAGGGGTTTTTTCCTACAATGAGCAGTTCTTC. It encodes CASSRGVFSYNEQFF.

V is TRBV7-2 and J is TRBJ1-5; D is ambiguous. Germline CDR1 is SGHTA and CDR2 is FQGNSA. V was clipped by 1 base and J by 2 bases, with 9 bases between them. There are 15 residues in the CDR3. The CDR3 is CASSLDGSGNQPQHF. The CDR3 region has the DNA TGTGCCAGCAGCTTAGACGGGTCAGGCAATCAGCCCCAGCATTTT.

V usage is TRBV6-5 and J usage is TRBJ1-4; 8 bases agree with TRBD1. Trimming at V came to 8 bases and at J to 1 base, leaving 6 bases not matched to a gene. Germline CDR1 and CDR2: MNHEY and SVGAGI. The CDR3 is 15 amino acids. CDR3 in DNA: TGTGCCAGCGGCAGGGGGCGCAAAACTAATGAAAAACTGTTTTTT. This sequence encodes CASGRGRKTNEKLFF.

The V and J genes are TRBV19 and TRBJ2-5; 8 bases align to TRBD2. Trimming at V came to 5 bases and at J to 5 bases, leaving 7 bases not matched to a gene. CDR3 length equals 14 residues. Germline CDR1 LNHDA, CDR2 SQIVND (reference sequence). In nucleotides, the CDR3 is TGTGCCAGTAGTCGGGAGGGGCGGACGGAGACCCAGTACTTC. It encodes CASSREGRTETQYF.

The genes are TRBV6-5 and TRBJ1-1; TRBD1 matches 8 bases. Germline trimming cut 6 bases from V and 4 bases from J; bases unmatched to any gene: 4. The CDR3 has 13 residues. Looked up from germline, CDR1 is MNHEY and CDR2 is SVGAGI. CDR3 region: CASSLTGGTEAFF. The CDR3 coding sequence is TGTGCCAGCAGCCTAACAGGGGGCACTGAAGCTTTCTTT.

This chain uses TRBV10-2 with TRBJ1-2; D call uncertain. Between the trimmed V and J ends, which lost 2 bases and 2 bases, there was a span of 6 bases. This CDR3 has 13 amino acids. Germline V gene lookup returns CDR1 WSHSY and CDR2 SAAADI. CDR3 DNA: TGCGCCAGCAGTGAGAACAGAAACTATGGCTACACCTTC. Protein sequence: CASSENRNYGYTF.

CDR3 loop: CALAGGRQETQYF. CDR3 in DNA: TGTGCCCTGGCGGGGGGCCGACAAGAGACCCAGTACTTC. The rearrangement joins TRBV2 to TRBJ2-5; 8 bases are a match to TRBD2. The CDR3 has 13 amino acids. The V and J ends lost 11 bases and 2 bases, in that order; junction bases with no gene match: 7. Germline CDR1 SNHLY, CDR2 FYNNEI. Full variable domain (missing parts from reference TRBV2 and TRBJ2-5): EPEVTQTPSHQVTQMGQEVILRCVPISNHLYFYWYRQILGQKVEFLVSFYNNEISEKSEIFDDQFSVERPDGSNFTLKIRSTKLEDSAMYFCALAGGRQETQYFGPGTRLLVL.

The rearrangement uses TRBV7-2 and TRBJ2-5; 11 nucleotides line up with TRBD2. The germline CDR1 and CDR2 sequences are SGHTA and FQGNSA. The CDR3 has 14 amino acids. The junction had 6 bases not matched to a gene; V was cut back by 6 bases and J by 6 bases. CDR3 in amino acids: CASRRTSGLKTQYF. The CDR3, as DNA: TGTGCCAGCAGACGGACTAGCGGGCTTAAGACCCAGTACTTC.

The chain links TRBV2 to TRBJ2-3; no clear D gene. This CDR3 has 13 amino acids. V lost 3 bases, J lost 5 bases, and 9 bases lay in between. In germline, CDR1 is SNHLY, CDR2 FYNNEI. The CDR3 region has the DNA TGTGCCAGCAGTGATCTTGATGGAGATACGCAGTATTTT. Translation gives CASSDLDGDTQYF.

In this sample, this clone turned up once. This rearrangement joins TRBV11-2 to TRBJ1-3; no clear D gene. Germline V gene sequence: CDR1 SGHAT, CDR2 FQNNGV. The CDR3 is 15 amino acids. The V gene lost 5 bases and the J gene lost 0 bases, with 11 bases spanning the gap. The CDR3 loop reads CASSPQILSGNTIYF. Here the CDR3 DNA reads TGTGCCAGCAGCCCACAAATCCTCTCTGGAAACACCATATATTTT.

This rearrangement joins TRBV24-1 to TRBJ1-6, with TRBD1 matching 9 bases. CDR1 KGHDR and CDR2 SFDVKD come from the germline V gene. V lost 3 bases to trimming and J lost 7 bases; unmatched junction nucleotides: 6. The CDR3 is 16 residues long. CDR3 loop: CATSDPRTGENSPLHF. In nucleotides, the CDR3 is TGTGCCACCAGTGATCCCCGGACAGGGGAAAATTCACCCCTCCACTTT.

The chain carries TRBV19 and TRBJ2-7; weak D call: TRBD2 (7 bases). The germline V and J ends were trimmed by 8 bases and 6 bases, with 17 bases remaining between them. CDR1 is LNHDA, CDR2 SQIVND, per germline (reference sequence). The CDR3 is made up of 13 amino acids. The chain's CDR3 is CASSDSGGLEQYV. As DNA, the CDR3 is TGTGCCAGTTCCGACTCCGGGGGGCTCGAGCAGTACGTC.

The rearrangement uses TRBV30 and TRBJ1-1; tentatively, D is TRBD1 (5 bases). The CDR3 runs to 13 residues. Germline-derived CDR1 and CDR2 are GTSNPN and SVGIG (reference sequence). Trimming stripped 4 bases from V and 8 bases from J, with 17 bases between. CDR3 protein: CAWNSRLGEEAFF. CDR3 in DNA: TGTGCCTGGAACTCAAGACTGGGGGAAGAAGCTTTCTTT. The whole variable domain, remainder taken from reference TRBV30 and TRBJ1-1, is SQTIHQWPATLVQPVGSPLSLECTVEGTSNPNLYWYRQAAGRGLQLLFYSVGIGQISSEVPQNLSASRPQDRQFILSSKKLLLSDSGFYLCAWNSRLGEEAFFGQGTRLTVV.

The chain joins TRBV15 to TRBJ1-4; the D is unclear. The CDR3 length is 14 residues. The germline gives CDR1 LNHNV, CDR2 YYDKDF (reference sequence). Trimming pared 0 bases from V and 4 bases from J, leaving 6 bases between. The CDR3 region is CATSRDLGNEKLFF. In DNA, the CDR3 is TGTGCCACCAGCAGAGATTTGGGTAATGAAAAACTGTTTTTT.

DNA of the CDR3: TGCGCCAGCAGCACCGGACAGGGAAACACCATATATTTT. Its translation is CASSTGQGNTIYF. The chain couples TRBV5-1 to TRBJ1-3, with D tentatively TRBD1 (6 bases). The germline V gene encodes CDR1 SGHRS and CDR2 YFSETQ. The germline V and J ends were trimmed by 4 bases and 4 bases, with 9 bases remaining between them. The CDR3 extends over 13 amino acids.

The J gene is TRBJ1-1, the V gene TRBV2; TRBD1 matches 8 bases. CDR1 is SNHLY, CDR2 FYNNEI, per germline. The J segment lost 5 bases and the V segment lost 5 bases, leaving 4 bases of the junction unmatched. This CDR3 is built from 13 residues. CDR3 in DNA: TGTGCCAGCAGTATAGACAGGGGAACTGAAGCTTTCTTT. Its translation: CASSIDRGTEAFF.

In DNA, the CDR3 is TGTGCCAGCAGTGACAGCGCTCTTAATGAAAAACTGTTTTTT. It encodes CASSDSALNEKLFF. The chain links TRBV6-1 to TRBJ1-4; D unclear. The V end was cut by 3 bases, the J end by 4 bases, with 9 bases between. Looked up from germline, CDR1 is MNHNS and CDR2 is SASEGT. The CDR3 sequence is 14 residues long.